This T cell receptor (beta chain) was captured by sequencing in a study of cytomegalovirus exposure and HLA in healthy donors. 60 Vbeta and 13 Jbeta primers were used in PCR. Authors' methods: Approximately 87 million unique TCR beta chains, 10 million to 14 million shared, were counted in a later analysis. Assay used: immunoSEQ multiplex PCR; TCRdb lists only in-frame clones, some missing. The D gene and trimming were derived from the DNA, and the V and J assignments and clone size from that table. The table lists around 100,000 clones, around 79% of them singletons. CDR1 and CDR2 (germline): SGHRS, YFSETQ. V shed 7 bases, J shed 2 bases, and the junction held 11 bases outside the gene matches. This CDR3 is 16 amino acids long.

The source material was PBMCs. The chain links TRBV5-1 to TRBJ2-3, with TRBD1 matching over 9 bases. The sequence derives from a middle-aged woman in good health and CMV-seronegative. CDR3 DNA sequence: TGCGCCAGCGCCCGGCAAGGGACAGGGAACACAGATACGCAGTATTTT. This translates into CASARQGTGNTDTQYF.